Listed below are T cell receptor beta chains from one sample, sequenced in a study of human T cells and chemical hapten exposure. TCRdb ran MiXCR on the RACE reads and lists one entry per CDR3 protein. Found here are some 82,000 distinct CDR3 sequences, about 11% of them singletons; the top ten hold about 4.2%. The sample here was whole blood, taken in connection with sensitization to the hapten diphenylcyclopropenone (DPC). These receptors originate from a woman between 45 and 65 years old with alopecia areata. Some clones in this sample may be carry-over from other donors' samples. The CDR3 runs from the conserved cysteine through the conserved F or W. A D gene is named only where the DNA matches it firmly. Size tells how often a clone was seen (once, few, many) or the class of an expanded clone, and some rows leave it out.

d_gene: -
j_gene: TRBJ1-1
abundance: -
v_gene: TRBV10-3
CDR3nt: TGTGCCATCGGAAGGGGGAACACTGAAGCTTTCTTT
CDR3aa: CAIGRGNTEAFF

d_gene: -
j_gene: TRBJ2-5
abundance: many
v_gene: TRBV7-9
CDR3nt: TGTGCCAGCAGAACAGCGCGGGAGACCCAGTACTTC
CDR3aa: CASRTARETQYF

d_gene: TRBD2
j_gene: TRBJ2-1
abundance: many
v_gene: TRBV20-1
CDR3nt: TGCAGTGCTCCTCAGCTGACGGGAGGCTCCTACAATGAGCAGTTCTTC
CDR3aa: CSAPQLTGGSYNEQFF

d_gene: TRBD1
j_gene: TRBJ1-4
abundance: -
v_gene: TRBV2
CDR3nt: TGTGCCAGCAGTAAGGACAGGGGAGATGAAAAACTGTTTTTT
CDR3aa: CASSKDRGDEKLFF

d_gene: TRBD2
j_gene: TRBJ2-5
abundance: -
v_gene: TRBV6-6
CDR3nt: TGTGCCAGCAGTTACTCCACTAGCGGGGGGTCCCAAGAGACCCAGTACTTC
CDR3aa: CASSYSTSGGSQETQYF

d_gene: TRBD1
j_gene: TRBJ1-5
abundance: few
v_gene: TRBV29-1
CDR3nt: TGCAGCGTGGGGACAGGCTATCAGCCCCAGCATTTT
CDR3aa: CSVGTGYQPQHF

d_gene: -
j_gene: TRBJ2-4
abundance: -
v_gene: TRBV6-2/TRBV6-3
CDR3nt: TGTGCCAGCAGTTATATCGGGGCTTTAGCGTTCTCCAAAAACTTTCAGTACTTC
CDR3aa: CASSYIGALAFSKNFQYF

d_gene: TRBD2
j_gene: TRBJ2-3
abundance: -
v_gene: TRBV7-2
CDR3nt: TGTGCCAGCAGCTTAGCCAGCGGGGGAGATACGCAGTATTTT
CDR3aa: CASSLASGGDTQYF

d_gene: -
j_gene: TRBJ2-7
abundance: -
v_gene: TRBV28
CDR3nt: TGTGCCAGCAGTTCCGGACTCTCTAAGCAGTACTTC
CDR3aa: CASSSGLSKQYF

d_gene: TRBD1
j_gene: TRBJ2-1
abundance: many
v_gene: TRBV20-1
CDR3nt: TGCAGTGCTAGAGAGGATGGGACAGTATACAATGAGCAGTTCTTC
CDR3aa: CSAREDGTVYNEQFF

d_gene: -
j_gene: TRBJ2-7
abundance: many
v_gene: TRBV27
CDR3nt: TGTGCCAGCAGCCTAGGACGGAAAACCTACGAGCAGTACTTC
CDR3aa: CASSLGRKTYEQYF

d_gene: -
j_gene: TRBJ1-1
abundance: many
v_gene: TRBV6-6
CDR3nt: TGTGCCAGCAGTTACATTCCCGACAGCAACACTGAAGCTTTCTTT
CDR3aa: CASSYIPDSNTEAFF

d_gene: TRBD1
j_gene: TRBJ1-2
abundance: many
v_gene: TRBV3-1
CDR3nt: TGTGCCAGCAGCCAAGTTGAGGGACAGGCGCTAGCTAACTATGGCTACACCTTC
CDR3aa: CASSQVEGQALANYGYTF

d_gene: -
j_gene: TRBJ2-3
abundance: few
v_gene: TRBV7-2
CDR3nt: TGTGCCAGCAGCTTGTACACAGATACGCAGTATTTT
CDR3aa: CASSLYTDTQYF

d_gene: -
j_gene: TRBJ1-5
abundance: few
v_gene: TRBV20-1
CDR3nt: TGCAGTGCTAGAGGGGACTTCGATCAGCCCCAGCATTTT
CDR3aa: CSARGDFDQPQHF

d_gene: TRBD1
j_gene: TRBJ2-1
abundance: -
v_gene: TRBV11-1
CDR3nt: TGTGCCAGCAGCTCTAGTACCGGGACAGCCCGTCATGAGCAGTTCTTC
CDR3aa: CASSSSTGTARHEQFF

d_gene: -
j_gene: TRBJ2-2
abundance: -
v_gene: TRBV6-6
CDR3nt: TGTGCCAGCTCCACGAGCACCGGGGAGCTGTTTTTT
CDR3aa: CASSTSTGELFF

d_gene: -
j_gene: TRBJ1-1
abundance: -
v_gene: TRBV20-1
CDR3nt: TGCAGTGCTAGCAACAGGGAAAATCTAGACACTGAAGCTTTCTTT
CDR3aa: CSASNRENLDTEAFF

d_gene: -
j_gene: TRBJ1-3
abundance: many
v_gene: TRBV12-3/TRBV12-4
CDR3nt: TGTGCCAGCAGTCCCCAGAACTCTGGAAACACCATATATTTT
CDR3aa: CASSPQNSGNTIYF

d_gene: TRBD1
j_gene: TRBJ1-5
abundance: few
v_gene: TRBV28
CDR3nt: TGTGCCAGCAGAAGGGACAGGGGGTATTGGAGCAATCAGCCCCAGCATTTT
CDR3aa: CASRRDRGYWSNQPQHF

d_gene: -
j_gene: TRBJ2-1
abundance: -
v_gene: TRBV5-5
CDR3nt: TGTGCGAGCAGCTTGGCCGGGGTCGGGGGCGAAAATGAGCAGTTCTTC
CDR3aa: CASSLAGVGGENEQFF

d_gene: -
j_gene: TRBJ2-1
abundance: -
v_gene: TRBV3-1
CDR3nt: TGTGCCAGCAGCCAAGTCACCGCGGCAGTAGGGAGCATTAATGAGCAGTTCTTC
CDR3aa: CASSQVTAAVGSINEQFF

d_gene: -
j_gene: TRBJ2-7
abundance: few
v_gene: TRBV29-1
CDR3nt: TGCAGCGCCCGGACGGACTCCTACGAGCAGTACTTC
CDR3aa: CSARTDSYEQYF

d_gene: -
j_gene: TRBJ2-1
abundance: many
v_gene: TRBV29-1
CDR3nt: TGCAGCGTTGAAGACGGCCGAGGGATGAATGAGCAGTTCTTC
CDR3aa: CSVEDGRGMNEQFF

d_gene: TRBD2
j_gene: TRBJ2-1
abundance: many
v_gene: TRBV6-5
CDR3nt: TGTGCCAGCTCATGGGGGGGCTCCTACAATGAGCAGTTCTTC
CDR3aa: CASSWGGSYNEQFF

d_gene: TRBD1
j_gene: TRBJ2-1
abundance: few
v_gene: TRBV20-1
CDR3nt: TGCAGTGCTAGAGGGGCCGGGACAGGGCGCAATGAGCAGTTCTTC
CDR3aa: CSARGAGTGRNEQFF

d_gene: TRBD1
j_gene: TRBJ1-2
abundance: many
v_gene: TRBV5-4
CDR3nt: TGTGCCAGCAGCCCGGGACAGGAGAACTATGGCTACACCTTC
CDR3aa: CASSPGQENYGYTF

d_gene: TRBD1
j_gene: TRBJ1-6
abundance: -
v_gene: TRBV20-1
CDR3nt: TGCAGTGCCCGCGGACAGGGAACCCTCCACTTT
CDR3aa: CSARGQGTLHF

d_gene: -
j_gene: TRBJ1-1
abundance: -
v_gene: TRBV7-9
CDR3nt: TGTGCCAGCAGCTATCCGGGCGGGGGAGGCTTAGGCTTCTTT
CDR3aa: CASSYPGGGGLGFF

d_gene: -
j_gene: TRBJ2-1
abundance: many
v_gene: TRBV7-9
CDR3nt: TGTGCCAGCAGGGTGATGGGGACGCACAATGAGCAGTTCTTC
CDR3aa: CASRVMGTHNEQFF

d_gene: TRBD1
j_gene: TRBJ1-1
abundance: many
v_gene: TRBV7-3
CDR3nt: TGTGCCAGCAGCTCTGCAGGGGGCGCGGGCACTGAAGCTTTCTTT
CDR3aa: CASSSAGGAGTEAFF

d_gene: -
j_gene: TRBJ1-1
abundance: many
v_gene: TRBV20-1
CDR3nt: TGCAGTGCTCACGAGGGGGTCACTGAAGCTTTCTTT
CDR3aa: CSAHEGVTEAFF

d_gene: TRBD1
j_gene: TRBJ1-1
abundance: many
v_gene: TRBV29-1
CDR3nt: TGCAGCGTGGGGGACAGGCAGATGAACACTGAAGCTTTCTTT
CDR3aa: CSVGDRQMNTEAFF

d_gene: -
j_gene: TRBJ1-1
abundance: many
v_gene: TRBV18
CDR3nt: TGTGCCAGCTCACCTCTAACAAGTGAAGCTTTCTTT
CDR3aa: CASSPLTSEAFF

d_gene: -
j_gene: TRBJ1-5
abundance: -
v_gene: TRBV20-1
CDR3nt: TGCAGTGCTAGTATCGGGGGGGTTAACCAGCCCCAGCATTTT
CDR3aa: CSASIGGVNQPQHF

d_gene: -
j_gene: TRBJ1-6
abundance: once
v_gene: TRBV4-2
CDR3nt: TGTGCCAGCAGCCGAGAGGCGACCTTTGGTTCACCCCTCCACTTT
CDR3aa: CASSREATFGSPLHF

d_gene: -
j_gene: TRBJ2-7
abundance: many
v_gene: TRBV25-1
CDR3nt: TGTGCCAGCAGAACCGACAGGCTGATCTCCTACGAGCAGTACTTC
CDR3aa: CASRTDRLISYEQYF

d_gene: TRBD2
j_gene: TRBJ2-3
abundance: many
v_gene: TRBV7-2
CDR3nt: TGTGCCAGCAGCTTAGTGGGACTATACACAGATACGCAGTATTTT
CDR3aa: CASSLVGLYTDTQYF

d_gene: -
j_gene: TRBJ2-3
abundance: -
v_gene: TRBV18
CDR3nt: TGTGCCAGCTCACCGGGGAATATAGCAGATACGCAGTATTTT
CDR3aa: CASSPGNIADTQYF

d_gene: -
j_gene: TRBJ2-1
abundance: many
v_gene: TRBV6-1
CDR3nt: TGTGCCAGCAGTGAATGGGCAGGGCGGGGTGAGCAGTTCTTC
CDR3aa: CASSEWAGRGEQFF

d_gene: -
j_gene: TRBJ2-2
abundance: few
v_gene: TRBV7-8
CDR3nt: TGTGCCAGCAGCCGTACGAGCGGGGAGCTGTTTTTT
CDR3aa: CASSRTSGELFF

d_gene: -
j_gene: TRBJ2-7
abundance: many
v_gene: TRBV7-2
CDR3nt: TGTGCCAGCAGCTCCATAGGGTACGAGCAGTACTTC
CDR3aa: CASSSIGYEQYF

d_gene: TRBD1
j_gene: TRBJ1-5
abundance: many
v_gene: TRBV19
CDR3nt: TGTGCCAGTAGTATAATGGGGACAGGGGGCGATCAGCCCCAGCATTTT
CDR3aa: CASSIMGTGGDQPQHF

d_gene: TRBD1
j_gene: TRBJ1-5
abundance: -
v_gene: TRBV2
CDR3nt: TGTGCCAGCAGAAAGGGACAGCCAAGGAATAGCAATCAGCCCCAGCATTTT
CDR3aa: CASRKGQPRNSNQPQHF

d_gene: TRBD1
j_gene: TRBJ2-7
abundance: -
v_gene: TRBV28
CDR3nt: TGTGCCAGCAGCGCGACAGGGGGAAGGCCCTACGAGCAGTACTTC
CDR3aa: CASSATGGRPYEQYF

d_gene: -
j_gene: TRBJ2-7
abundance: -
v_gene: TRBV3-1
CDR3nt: TGTGCCAGCAGCCGGGGATCCCTGGAGCAGTACTTC
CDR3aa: CASSRGSLEQYF

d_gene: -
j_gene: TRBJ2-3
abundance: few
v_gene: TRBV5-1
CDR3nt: TGCGCCAGCAGCTGGGGGGACTCCTACACAGATACGCAGTATTTT
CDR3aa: CASSWGDSYTDTQYF

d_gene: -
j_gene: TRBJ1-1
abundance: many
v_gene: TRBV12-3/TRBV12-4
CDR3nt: TGTGCCAGCAGTAAGGAAGCTATGAACACTGAAGCTTTCTTT
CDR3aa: CASSKEAMNTEAFF

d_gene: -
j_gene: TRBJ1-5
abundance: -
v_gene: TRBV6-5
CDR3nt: TGTGCCAGCAGTCTTCGACAGCCAGCCATGGGGGGAGGCAATCAGCCCCAGCATTTT
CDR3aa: CASSLRQPAMGGGNQPQHF

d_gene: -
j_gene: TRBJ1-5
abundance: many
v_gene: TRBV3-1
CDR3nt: TGTGCCAGCAGCCAAGGACAGGTCCTCCAGCCCCAGCATTTT
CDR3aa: CASSQGQVLQPQHF

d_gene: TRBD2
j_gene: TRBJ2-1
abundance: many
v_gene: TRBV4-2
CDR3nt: TGTGCCAGCAGCCAAGGTCCGTTTGCGGGAGGGCCAAGTAATGAGCAGTTCTTC
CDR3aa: CASSQGPFAGGPSNEQFF

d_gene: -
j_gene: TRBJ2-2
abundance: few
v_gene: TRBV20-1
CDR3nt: TGCAGTGCTAGAGACCGCCGGGGGCACACCGGGGAGCTGTTTTTT
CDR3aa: CSARDRRGHTGELFF

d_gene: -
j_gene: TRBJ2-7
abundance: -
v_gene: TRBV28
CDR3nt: TGTGCCAGCAGCTCCGTGGGTAGCTCCTACGAGCAGTACTTC
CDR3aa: CASSSVGSSYEQYF

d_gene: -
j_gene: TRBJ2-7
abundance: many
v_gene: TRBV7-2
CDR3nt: TGTGCCAGCAGCCAGAGGGAGGGACAGATCTACGAGCAGTACTTC
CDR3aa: CASSQREGQIYEQYF